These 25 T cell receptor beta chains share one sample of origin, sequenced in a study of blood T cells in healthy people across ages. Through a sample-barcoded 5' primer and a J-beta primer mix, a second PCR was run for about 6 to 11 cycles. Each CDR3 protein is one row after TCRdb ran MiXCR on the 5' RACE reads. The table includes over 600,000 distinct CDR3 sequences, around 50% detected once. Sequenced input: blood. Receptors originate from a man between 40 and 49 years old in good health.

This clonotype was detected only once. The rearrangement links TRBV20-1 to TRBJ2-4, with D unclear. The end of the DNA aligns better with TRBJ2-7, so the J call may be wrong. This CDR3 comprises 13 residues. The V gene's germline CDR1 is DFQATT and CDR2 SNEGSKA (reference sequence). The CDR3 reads CSANPTIAAEQYF. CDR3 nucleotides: TGCAGTGCTAATCCAACTATAGCCGCCGAGCAGTACTTC.

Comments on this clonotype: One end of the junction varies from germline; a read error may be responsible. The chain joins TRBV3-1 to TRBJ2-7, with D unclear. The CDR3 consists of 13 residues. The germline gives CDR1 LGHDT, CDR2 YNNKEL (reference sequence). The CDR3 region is CACSQDLSYEQYF. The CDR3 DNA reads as TGTGCCTGCAGCCAAGATCTGTCCTACGAGCAGTACTTC.

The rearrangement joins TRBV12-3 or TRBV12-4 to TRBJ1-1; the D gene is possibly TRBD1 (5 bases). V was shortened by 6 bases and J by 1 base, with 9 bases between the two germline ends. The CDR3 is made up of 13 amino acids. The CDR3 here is CASRGGKNTEAFF. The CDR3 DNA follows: TGTGCCAGCAGGGGGGGAAAGAACACTGAAGCTTTCTTT.

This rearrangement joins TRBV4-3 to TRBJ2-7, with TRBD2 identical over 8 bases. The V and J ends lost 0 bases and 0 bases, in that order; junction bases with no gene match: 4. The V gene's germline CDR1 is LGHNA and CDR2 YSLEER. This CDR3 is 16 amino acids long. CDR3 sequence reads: CASSQDGGRSSYEQYF. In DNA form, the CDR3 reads TGCGCCAGCAGCCAAGATGGCGGGAGGAGCTCCTACGAGCAGTACTTC.

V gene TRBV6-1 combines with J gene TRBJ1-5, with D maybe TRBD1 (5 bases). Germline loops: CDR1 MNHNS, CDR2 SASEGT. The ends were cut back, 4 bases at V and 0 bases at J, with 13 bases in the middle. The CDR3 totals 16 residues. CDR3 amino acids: CASSVGQIDSNQPQHF. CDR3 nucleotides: TGTGCCAGCAGTGTGGGGCAGATTGATAGCAATCAGCCCCAGCATTTT.

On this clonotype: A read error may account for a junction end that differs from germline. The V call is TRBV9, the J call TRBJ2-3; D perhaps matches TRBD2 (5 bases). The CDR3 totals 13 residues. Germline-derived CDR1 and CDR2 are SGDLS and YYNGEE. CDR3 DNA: TGTGCCAGCAGCGTAGGATTGGGAGATACGCGGTATTTT. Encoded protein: CASSVGLGDTRYF.

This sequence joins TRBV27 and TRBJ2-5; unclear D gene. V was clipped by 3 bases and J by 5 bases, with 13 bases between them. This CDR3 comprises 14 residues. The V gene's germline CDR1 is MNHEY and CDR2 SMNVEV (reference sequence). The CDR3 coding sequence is TGTGCCAGCAGTTTTTCGAAGAACTCTGAGACCCAGTACTTC. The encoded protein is CASSFSKNSETQYF.

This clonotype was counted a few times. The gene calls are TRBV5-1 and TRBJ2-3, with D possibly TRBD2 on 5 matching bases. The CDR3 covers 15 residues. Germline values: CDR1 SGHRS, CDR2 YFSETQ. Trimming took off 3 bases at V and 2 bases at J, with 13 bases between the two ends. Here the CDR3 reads CASSSGVKSTDTQYF. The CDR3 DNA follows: TGCGCCAGCAGCTCCGGGGTCAAATCCACAGATACGCAGTATTTT.

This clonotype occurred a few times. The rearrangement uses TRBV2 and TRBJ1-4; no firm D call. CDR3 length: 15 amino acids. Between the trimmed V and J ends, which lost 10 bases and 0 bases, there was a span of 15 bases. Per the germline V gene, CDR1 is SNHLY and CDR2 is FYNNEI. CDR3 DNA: TGTGCCACCGAAATCGACGGCGCAACTAATGAAAAACTGTTTTTT. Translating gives CATEIDGATNEKLFF.

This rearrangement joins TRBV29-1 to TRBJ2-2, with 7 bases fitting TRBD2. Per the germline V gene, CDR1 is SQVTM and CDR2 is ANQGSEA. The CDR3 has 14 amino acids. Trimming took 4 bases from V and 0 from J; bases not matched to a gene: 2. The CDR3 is CSVGAGANTGELFF. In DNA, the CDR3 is TGCAGCGTTGGGGCGGGAGCGAACACCGGGGAGCTGTTTTTT.

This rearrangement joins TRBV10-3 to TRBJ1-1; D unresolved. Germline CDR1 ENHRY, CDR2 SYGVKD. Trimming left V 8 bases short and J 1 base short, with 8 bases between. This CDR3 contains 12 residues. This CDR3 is CAIAGKNTEAFF. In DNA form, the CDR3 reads TGTGCCATCGCCGGGAAGAACACTGAAGCTTTCTTT.

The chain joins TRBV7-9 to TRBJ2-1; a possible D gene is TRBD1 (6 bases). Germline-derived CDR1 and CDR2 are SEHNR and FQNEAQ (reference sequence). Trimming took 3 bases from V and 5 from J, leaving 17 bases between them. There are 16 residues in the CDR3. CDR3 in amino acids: CASSFPNGQQNNEQFF. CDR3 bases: TGTGCCAGCAGCTTTCCGAACGGACAGCAAAACAATGAGCAGTTCTTC.

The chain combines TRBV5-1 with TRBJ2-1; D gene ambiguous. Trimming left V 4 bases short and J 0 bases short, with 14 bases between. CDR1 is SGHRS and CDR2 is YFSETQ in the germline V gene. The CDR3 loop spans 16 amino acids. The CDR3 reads CASSPTGVLSYNEQFF. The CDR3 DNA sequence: TGCGCCAGCAGCCCGACTGGGGTTCTCTCCTACAATGAGCAGTTCTTC. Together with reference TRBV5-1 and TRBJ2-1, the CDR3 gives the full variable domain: KAGVTQTPRYLIKTRGQQVTLSCSPISGHRSVSWYQQTPGQGLQFLFEYFSETQRNKGNFPGRFSGRQFSNSRSEMNVSTLELGDSALYLCASSPTGVLSYNEQFFGPGTRLTVL.

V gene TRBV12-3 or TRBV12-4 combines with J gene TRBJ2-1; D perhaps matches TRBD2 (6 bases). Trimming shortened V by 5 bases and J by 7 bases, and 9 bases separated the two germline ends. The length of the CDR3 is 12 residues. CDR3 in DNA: TGTGCCAGCAGTAGGAGGGAGAATGAGCAGTTCTTC. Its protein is CASSRRENEQFF.

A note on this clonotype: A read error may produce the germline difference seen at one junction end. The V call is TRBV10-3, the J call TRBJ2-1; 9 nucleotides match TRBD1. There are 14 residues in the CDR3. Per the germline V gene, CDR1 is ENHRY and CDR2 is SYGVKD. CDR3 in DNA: TGTGCCATCAACGGACAGGGGTCCTACAAGGAGCAGTTCTTC. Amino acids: CAINGQGSYKEQFF.

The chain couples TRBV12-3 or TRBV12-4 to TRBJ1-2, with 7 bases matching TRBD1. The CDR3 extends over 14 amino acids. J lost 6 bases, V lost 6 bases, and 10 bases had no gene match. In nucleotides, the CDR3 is TGTGCCAGCAGAAAGACAGGGCCAGCGCATGGCTACACCTTC. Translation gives CASRKTGPAHGYTF.

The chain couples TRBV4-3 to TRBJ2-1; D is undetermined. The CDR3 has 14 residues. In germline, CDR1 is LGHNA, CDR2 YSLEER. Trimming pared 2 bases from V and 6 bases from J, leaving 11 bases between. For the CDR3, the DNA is TGCGCCAGCAGCCAAAGCCGACAAGGCAATGAGCAGTTCTTC. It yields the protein CASSQSRQGNEQFF.

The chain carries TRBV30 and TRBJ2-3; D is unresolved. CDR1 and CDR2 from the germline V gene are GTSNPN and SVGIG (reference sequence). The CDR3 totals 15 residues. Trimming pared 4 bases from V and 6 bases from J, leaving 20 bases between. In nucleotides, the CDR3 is TGTGCCTGGACCCCCCCCGTTGGTAGCTGGGATACGCAGTATTTT. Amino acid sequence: CAWTPPVGSWDTQYF.

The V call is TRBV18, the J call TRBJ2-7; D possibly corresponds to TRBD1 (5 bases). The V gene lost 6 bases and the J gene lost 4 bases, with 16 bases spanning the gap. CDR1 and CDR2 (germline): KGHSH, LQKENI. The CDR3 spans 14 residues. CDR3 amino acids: CASSSRVQSYEQYF. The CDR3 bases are TGTGCCAGCTCTTCCAGGGTTCAGTCGTACGAGCAGTACTTC.

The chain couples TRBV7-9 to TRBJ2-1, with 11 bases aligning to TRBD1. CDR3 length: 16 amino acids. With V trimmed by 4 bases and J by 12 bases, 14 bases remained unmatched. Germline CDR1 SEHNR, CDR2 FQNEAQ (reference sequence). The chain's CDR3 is CASSSSGRTGGQGQFF. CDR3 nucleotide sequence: TGTGCCAGCAGCTCCAGCGGCCGGACAGGGGGCCAGGGGCAGTTCTTC.

This chain's CDR3 is CASRASGSRDEQFF. The CDR3 DNA sequence: TGTGCCAGCAGGGCTAGCGGGAGTAGGGATGAGCAGTTCTTC. V is TRBV11-3 and J is TRBJ2-1; TRBD2 agrees at 10 bases. V was clipped by 6 bases and J by 8 bases; unmatched bases: 7. The CDR3 is made up of 14 amino acids. Germline V gives CDR1 SGHNT, CDR2 YENEEA.

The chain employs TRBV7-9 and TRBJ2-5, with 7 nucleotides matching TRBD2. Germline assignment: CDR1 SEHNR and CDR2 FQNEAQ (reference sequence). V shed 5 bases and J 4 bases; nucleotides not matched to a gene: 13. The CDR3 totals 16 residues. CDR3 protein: CASSPKDRTSRETQYF. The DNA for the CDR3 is TGTGCCAGCAGCCCAAAGGATCGGACTAGTAGAGAGACCCAGTACTTC.

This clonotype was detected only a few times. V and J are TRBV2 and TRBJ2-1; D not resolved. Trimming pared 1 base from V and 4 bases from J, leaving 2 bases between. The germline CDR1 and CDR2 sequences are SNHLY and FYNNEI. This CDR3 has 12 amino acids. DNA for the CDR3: TGTGCCAGCAGTGAAGGTTACAATGAGCAGTTCTTC. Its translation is CASSEGYNEQFF.

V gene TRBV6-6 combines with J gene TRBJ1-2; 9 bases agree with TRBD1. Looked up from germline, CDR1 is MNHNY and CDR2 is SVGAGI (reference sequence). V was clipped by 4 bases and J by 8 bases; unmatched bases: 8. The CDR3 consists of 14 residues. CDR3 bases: TGTGCCAGCAGTTCCGGGACAGGGATAGAGGGCTACACCTTC. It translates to CASSSGTGIEGYTF.

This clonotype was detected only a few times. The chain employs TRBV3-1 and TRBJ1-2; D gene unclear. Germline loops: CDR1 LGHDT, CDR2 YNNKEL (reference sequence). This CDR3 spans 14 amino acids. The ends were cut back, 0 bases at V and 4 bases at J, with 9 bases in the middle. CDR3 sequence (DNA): TGTGCCAGCAGCCAAGAGGGTCTTGGCTATGGCTACACCTTC. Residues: CASSQEGLGYGYTF.